This is a list of T cell receptor beta chains from one sample in a study of blood T cell repertoires in COVID-19. Sequenced by immunoSEQ multiplex PCR; TCRdb stores in-frame clones only, minus some. The sample lists 150,000 or so clones; 70% to 80% were seen once. Specimen: peripheral blood. All receptors come from a woman between 70 and 85 years old with COVID-19, enrolled during active disease. The CDR3 runs from the conserved cysteine through the conserved F or W. The D gene is left open where the match is weak. Clone size is stated in some rows and not others, as once, few, many or a class when expanded.

V gene	D gene	clone size	J gene	CDR3 DNA	CDR3 protein
TRBV18	TRBD1	-	TRBJ1-5	TGTGCCAGCTCCCTCAGCGACAGGGGGGCAAATCAGCCCCAGCATTTT	CASSLSDRGANQPQHF
TRBV5-1	-	once	TRBJ1-1	TGCGCCAGCAGCTTTGGCAGGGTGAACACTGAAGCTTTCTTT	CASSFGRVNTEAFF
TRBV2	-	-	TRBJ1-2	TGTGCCAGCAGTGATCCCGGCGACTCAGGCTACACCTTC	CASSDPGDSGYTF
TRBV4-3	-	-	TRBJ2-7	TGCGCCAGCAGCCATATCCCCTACGAGCAGTACTTC	CASSHIPYEQYF
TRBV6-2/TRBV6-3	TRBD1	-	TRBJ1-6	TGTGCCAGCAGTTATTTGGGACAGGGGAATTCACCCCTCCACTTT	CASSYLGQGNSPLHF
TRBV2	TRBD1	-	TRBJ1-3	TGTGCCAGCAGCGGGACAGGGGGTATAGGAAACACCATATATTTT	CASSGTGGIGNTIYF
TRBV5-6	-	-	TRBJ1-1	TGTGCCAGCAGCTTCAGGGGCAGGAACACTGAAGCTTTCTTT	CASSFRGRNTEAFF
TRBV5-1	-	once	TRBJ1-1	TGCGCCAGCAGCTCGGACAGATTCTCTTTAGAAGCTTTCTTT	CASSSDRFSLEAFF
TRBV19	TRBD1	-	TRBJ2-7	TGTGCCAGTAGACCACAGGGGAACTCCAACTACGAGCAGTACTTC	CASRPQGNSNYEQYF
TRBV7-8	-	-	TRBJ1-1	TGTGCCAGCAGCCCCGACTGGGTGAACACTGAAGCTTTCTTT	CASSPDWVNTEAFF
TRBV6-5	-	-	TRBJ1-5	TGTGCCAGCTCGAGGGCGGGCGGTGACAATCAGCCCCAGCATTTT	CASSRAGGDNQPQHF
TRBV7-2	-	many	TRBJ1-4	TGTGCCAGCAGCTCAGGGCAGGGCGGAGAAAAACTGTTTTTT	CASSSGQGGEKLFF
TRBV24-1	TRBD1	-	TRBJ2-1	TGTGCCACCAGTGGTGGGACAGGGTACAATGAGCAGTTCTTC	CATSGGTGYNEQFF
TRBV21-1	-	-	TRBJ1-1	TGTGCCAGCACCCCCCAGGGTAACACTGAAGCTTTCTTT	CASTPQGNTEAFF
TRBV19	-	once	TRBJ1-2	TGTGCCAGTAGTATGCGTAATCGTGGCTACACCTTC	CASSMRNRGYTF
TRBV4-1	-	-	TRBJ1-2	TGCGCCAGCAGCCAAGATCCTACTGTCTATGGCTACACCTTC	CASSQDPTVYGYTF
TRBV7-8	-	-	TRBJ2-7	TGTGCCAGCAGCCCGAGGGACAAGACCTACGAGCAGTACTTC	CASSPRDKTYEQYF
TRBV4-2	-	-	TRBJ1-6	TGTGCCAGCAGCCAAGACCTAAATAATTCACCCCTCCACTTT	CASSQDLNNSPLHF
TRBV6-5	TRBD1	-	TRBJ1-1	TGTGTTACGCACGAGGGGGCAGGGGCTTTCTTT	CVTHEGAGAFF
TRBV2	TRBD1	once	TRBJ2-5	TGTGCCAGCAGTAAGACAGGGCTCTCGAGGGAGACCCAGTACTTC	CASSKTGLSRETQYF
TRBV5-4	TRBD1	-	TRBJ1-2	TGTGCCAGCAGCTTGGCTCCTGGACAGGGGACCCGAAGCTACACCTTC	CASSLAPGQGTRSYTF
TRBV6-4	-	once	TRBJ1-5	TGTGCCACCAGGACAGCTTATAGCAATCAGCCCCAGCATTTT	CATRTAYSNQPQHF
TRBV9	-	-	TRBJ2-5	TGTGCCAGCAGCCTGAGCCTCCAAGAGACCCAGTACTTC	CASSLSLQETQYF
TRBV5-1	-	-	TRBJ1-2	TGCGCCAGCAGCTTTATAGGGGGTTTTGGAGATGGCTACACCTTC	CASSFIGGFGDGYTF
TRBV9	-	-	TRBJ2-1	TGTGCCAGCAGCGCGTCGCCATCGGGGGAGCAGTTCTTC	CASSASPSGEQFF
TRBV5-1	TRBD1	-	TRBJ2-1	TGCGCCAGTAAACTAGGGACAGGGTTTTACAATGAGCAGTTCTTC	CASKLGTGFYNEQFF
TRBV2	-	-	TRBJ1-1	TGTGCCAGCAGACCCGGGACACCCATTGGTGAAGCTTTCTTT	CASRPGTPIGEAFF
TRBV19	-	few	TRBJ1-2	TGTGCCAGTAGGGGCAGCCCCTATGGCTACACCTTC	CASRGSPYGYTF
TRBV6-1	-	-	TRBJ2-7	TGTGCCAGCAGTGAAGCGCTAGGACTCGGAACCTACGAGCAGTACTTC	CASSEALGLGTYEQYF
TRBV5-1	-	-	TRBJ1-1	TGCGCCAGCAGCTTGGAAGGGAGATCCACTGAAGCTTTCTTT	CASSLEGRSTEAFF
TRBV9	-	-	TRBJ1-6	TGTGCCAGCAGCGTCAGCCACAGGTCCCTTAATTCACCCCTCCACTTT	CASSVSHRSLNSPLHF
TRBV5-4	-	-	TRBJ1-2	TGTGCCAGCAGTTCCAAGAGGGGGGGTAACTATGGCTACACCTTC	CASSSKRGGNYGYTF
TRBV3-1/TRBV3-2	TRBD2	-	TRBJ2-1	TGTGCCAGCAGCGCAGGGAGCGGGGGCGGTGAGCAGTTCTTC	CASSAGSGGGEQFF
TRBV9	TRBD1	-	TRBJ2-1	TGTGCCAGCACCCGGACAGGGGACCGTGGGGGGACCAATGAGCAGTTCTTC	CASTRTGDRGGTNEQFF
TRBV7-7	-	-	TRBJ2-3	TGTGCTAGCAGCACCCGGGGGACAGATACGCAGTATTTT	CASSTRGTDTQYF
TRBV7-8	TRBD2	-	TRBJ2-5	TGTGCCAGCAGGCGTAGCGGGGGGAGTGAAGAGACCCAGTACTTC	CASRRSGGSEETQYF
TRBV18	TRBD2	few	TRBJ2-1	TGTGCCAGCTCACCACCGACTAGCGGGTCCTCGCAGGGGTTCTTC	CASSPPTSGSSQGFF
TRBV5-4	-	-	TRBJ1-2	TGTGCCAGCAGCTTGTACTCGGGACAAAACTATGGCTACACCTTC	CASSLYSGQNYGYTF
TRBV5-4	TRBD2	-	TRBJ2-7	TGTGCCAGCAGCGAATACGGGGGGGCCGTGGCCTACGAGCAGTACTTC	CASSEYGGAVAYEQYF
TRBV7-9	-	-	TRBJ2-7	TGTGCCAGCAGTATTACAGGGTTGGAGCAGTACTTC	CASSITGLEQYF
TRBV7-9	TRBD1	-	TRBJ2-7	TGTGCCAGCAGCGCCACACCCGGACAGGGCAATTACGAGCAGTACTTC	CASSATPGQGNYEQYF
TRBV9	-	-	TRBJ1-2	TGTGCCAGCAGCTCCAGACAGGCAAGGGGGTATGGCTACACCTTC	CASSSRQARGYGYTF
TRBV9	TRBD1	-	TRBJ1-5	TGTGCCAGCAGCCGCGGACAGGGTGGGAGCAATCAGCCCCAGCATTTT	CASSRGQGGSNQPQHF
TRBV6-1	TRBD1	-	TRBJ1-6	TGTGCCAGCAGTGCCCGCCGAACAGGGGTTAATTCACCCCTCCACTTT	CASSARRTGVNSPLHF
TRBV6-5	TRBD1	few	TRBJ1-6	TGTGCCAGCGGAAGGACAGGGGACCCGACGGAGTCCCTCCACTTT	CASGRTGDPTESLHF
TRBV30	TRBD1	few	TRBJ1-5	TGTGCCTGGGGGAGGACAGGGTCGGGCAATCAGCCCCAGCATTTT	CAWGRTGSGNQPQHF
TRBV7-3	-	-	TRBJ1-2	TGTGCCAGCAGCTATAGACAGCCAGGAAACTGGTATGGCTACACCTTC	CASSYRQPGNWYGYTF
TRBV9	TRBD2	-	TRBJ2-5	TGTGCCAGCAGCCCTCGACTAGCGGGGGGCCAAGAGACCCAGTACTTC	CASSPRLAGGQETQYF
TRBV15	TRBD2	once	TRBJ2-5	TGTGCCACCAGCTCCGGGGGGGGCGGGGGAGTAGAGACCCAGTACTTC	CATSSGGGGGVETQYF
TRBV3-1/TRBV3-2	TRBD2	-	TRBJ2-2	TGTGCCAGCAGCCCAGGGGGACTAGCAAACACCGGGGAGCTGTTTTTT	CASSPGGLANTGELFF
TRBV7-8	-	-	TRBJ1-5	TGTGCCAGCAGCCTTATCAGGGGTGCCCTCAATCAGCCCCAGCATTTT	CASSLIRGALNQPQHF
TRBV7-2	-	-	TRBJ2-2	TGTGCCAGCAGCCTAGACTTCGGGGAGCTGTTTTTT	CASSLDFGELFF
TRBV19	-	-	TRBJ1-4	TGTGCCACTAAGGACCCACGGGGGAATGAAAAACTGTTTTTT	CATKDPRGNEKLFF
TRBV6-5	TRBD1	-	TRBJ2-7	TGTGCCAGCAGTCACAGGGGATCCTACGAGCAGTACTTC	CASSHRGSYEQYF
TRBV21-1	-	-	TRBJ2-5	TGTGCCAGCAGCAAAGGGCGGGGAGAGACCCAGTACTTC	CASSKGRGETQYF